Sequencing of this T cell receptor (beta chain) was carried out in a study of blood T cell repertoires in COVID-19. Overall study: Acute and convalescent COVID-19 specimens originated in the United States, Italy and Spain. T cells, B-cell-depleted T cells, or PBMCs supplied cDNA or gDNA.

Some clones are missing from TCRdb's copy, which holds only in-frame ones; the method was immunoSEQ multiplex PCR. The sample lists about 110,000 clones, 84% occurring once. CDR1 is LGHNA, CDR2 YSLEER, per germline. With V trimmed by 0 bases and J by 3 bases, 6 bases remained unmatched. The CDR3 loop spans 17 amino acids. This TCR came from a human donor in a cohort sampled during active COVID-19. This rearrangement joins TRBV4-3 to TRBJ1-5, with 9 nucleotides matching TRBD1. The material sequenced was peripheral blood. The CDR3 bases are TGCGCCAGCAGCCAAGAGTGGACAGGGGCTTCCAATCAGCCCCAGCATTTT. Encoded protein: CASSQEWTGASNQPQHF.